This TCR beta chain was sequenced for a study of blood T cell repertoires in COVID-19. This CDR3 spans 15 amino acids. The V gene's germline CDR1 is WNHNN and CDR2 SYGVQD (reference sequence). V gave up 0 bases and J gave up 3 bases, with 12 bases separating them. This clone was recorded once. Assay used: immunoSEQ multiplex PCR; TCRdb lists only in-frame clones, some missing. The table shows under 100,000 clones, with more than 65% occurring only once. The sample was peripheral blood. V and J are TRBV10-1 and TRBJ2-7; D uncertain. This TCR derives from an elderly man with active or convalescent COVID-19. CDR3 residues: CASSESAWHLYEQYF. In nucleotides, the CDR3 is TGCGCCAGCAGTGAGTCCGCATGGCACCTCTACGAGCAGTACTTC.